This T cell receptor beta chain was identified in a study of human T cells and chemical hapten exposure. At the level of the study: Donors were sensitized with 2% DPC on the upper inner arm.

This clonotype was counted a few times. Time point reported: patch test 1, 2 weeks after DPC sensitization. Treatment given: therapeutic diphenylcyclopropenone sensitization with weekly scalp DPC. Extraction yielded total RNA from whole blood (unfractionated). Alopecia patients, 18 to 70 years old and DPC-suitable, served as donors. TCRdb recomputed calls from the RACE reads with MiXCR, one row per CDR3 protein. The sample consists of approximately 41,000 distinct CDR3 sequences, over 3.5% of them appearing once. This CDR3 is 15 amino acids long. The ends were cut back, 7 bases at V and 5 bases at J, with 15 bases in the middle.

This chain links TRBV12-3 or TRBV12-4 with TRBJ2-6; D assignment may be TRBD1 or TRBD2 (5 bases each). This material consisted of whole blood, taken in connection with sensitization to the hapten diphenylcyclopropenone (DPC). The TCR comes from a man aged 50 to 60 with alopecia areata. Some clones in this sample may be carry-over from other donors' samples. CDR3 residues: CASIPRRGRANVLTF. As DNA, the CDR3 is TGTGCCAGCATCCCGAGACGGGGACGGGCCAACGTCCTGACTTTC.